Listed below are T cell receptor beta chains from one sample, sequenced in a study of shared clonotypes between healthy human individuals. Clones were read by immunoSEQ multiplex PCR, and TCRdb kept only the in-frame ones, dropping some. The data contain approximately 740,000 clones, nearly 95% of them seen just once; the ten biggest clones take up approximately 25%. The specimen was naive CD8+ T cells sorted from blood. These receptors were collected from a man younger than 40 in good health. Each CDR3 is given with its conserved first and last residue. D genes are given only for firm matches. Clone size is given for some rows only: seen once, a few or many times, or a class if the clone is expanded.

CDR3: CASSLGLPDSSYEQYF
DNA: TGTGCCAGCAGCTTAGGGCTCCCGGACAGTTCCTACGAGCAGTACTTC
D: .
J: TRBJ2-7
size: .
V: TRBV7-9

CDR3: CASSETRGEGVRGYTF
DNA: TGCGCCAGCAGTGAAACGAGGGGCGAGGGCGTGCGTGGCTACACCTTC
D: .
J: TRBJ1-2
size: .
V: TRBV10-1

CDR3: CASSSQSGSYNEQFF
DNA: TGTGCCAGCAGCTCTCAATCCGGGAGCTACAATGAGCAGTTCTTC
D: .
J: TRBJ2-1
size: .
V: TRBV13

CDR3: CASSTGMDQETQYF
DNA: TGTGCCAGCAGCACAGGGATGGACCAAGAGACCCAGTACTTC
D: .
J: TRBJ2-5
size: .
V: TRBV27

CDR3: CASSQEATSGDAKNIQYF
DNA: TGCGCCAGCAGCCAAGAGGCCACTAGCGGGGACGCCAAAAACATTCAGTACTTC
D: TRBD2
J: TRBJ2-4
size: .
V: TRBV4-1

CDR3: CAWSVGAAGDEQFF
DNA: TGTGCCTGGAGTGTGGGTGCTGCGGGAGATGAGCAGTTCTTC
D: TRBD2
J: TRBJ2-1
size: .
V: TRBV30

CDR3: CSVWTSKSGELFF
DNA: TGCAGCGTTTGGACTAGCAAGTCCGGGGAGCTGTTTTTT
D: TRBD2
J: TRBJ2-2
size: once
V: TRBV29-1

CDR3: CASSIIGNTGELFF
DNA: TGTGCCAGTAGTATCATCGGGAACACCGGGGAGCTGTTTTTT
D: .
J: TRBJ2-2
size: .
V: TRBV19

CDR3: CASSFGSNTGELFF
DNA: TGTGCCAGCAGCTTCGGATCTAACACCGGGGAGCTGTTTTTT
D: .
J: TRBJ2-2
size: .
V: TRBV9

CDR3: CASSLGRGSNEQFF
DNA: TGTGCCAGTAGTTTAGGGAGAGGCTCCAATGAGCAGTTCTTC
D: .
J: TRBJ2-1
size: .
V: TRBV27

CDR3: CASSPGQVGYGYTF
DNA: TGTGCCAGCAGTCCGGGACAGGTGGGCTATGGCTACACCTTC
D: TRBD1
J: TRBJ1-2
size: .
V: TRBV27

CDR3: CASSFSDRGSETQYF
DNA: TGTGCCAGCAGTTTCAGTGACAGGGGGTCAGAGACCCAGTACTTC
D: TRBD1
J: TRBJ2-5
size: once
V: TRBV27

CDR3: CASSLADRGLGQPQHF
DNA: TGTGCCAGCAGCTTAGCGGACAGGGGCCTTGGGCAGCCCCAGCATTTT
D: TRBD1
J: TRBJ1-5
size: .
V: TRBV7-9

CDR3: CASSQALGTGDGYTF
DNA: TGCGCCAGCAGCCAAGCCCTGGGGACAGGAGATGGCTACACCTTC
D: TRBD1
J: TRBJ1-2
size: .
V: TRBV4-1

CDR3: CADGGGQLETYEQYF
DNA: TGTGCCGACGGAGGGGGCCAACTGGAAACCTACGAGCAGTACTTC
D: .
J: TRBJ2-7
size: once
V: TRBV28

CDR3: CASSGGLRTPGANVLTF
DNA: TGTGCCAGCAGCGGGGGACTCCGAACCCCTGGGGCCAACGTCCTGACTTTC
D: .
J: TRBJ2-6
size: .
V: TRBV7-9

CDR3: CASSTTGASYEQYF
DNA: TGTGCCAGCAGCACAACAGGGGCCAGCTACGAGCAGTACTTC
D: TRBD1
J: TRBJ2-7
size: .
V: TRBV7-9

CDR3: CASSLKLAGARVGTQYF
DNA: TGTGCCAGCAGCTTAAAGTTGGCGGGAGCGAGGGTTGGGACGCAGTATTTT
D: TRBD2
J: TRBJ2-3
size: many
V: TRBV13

CDR3: CASSLGLNYEQYF
DNA: TGTGCCAGCAGCTTGGGACTGAACTACGAGCAGTACTTC
D: .
J: TRBJ2-7
size: .
V: TRBV7-6

CDR3: CASSKSSEQYF
DNA: TGTGCCAGCAGCAAATCCAGCGAGCAGTACTTC
D: .
J: TRBJ2-7
size: .
V: TRBV7-9

CDR3: CASSPWDSYEQYF
DNA: TGTGCCAGCAGCCCATGGGACAGCTACGAGCAGTACTTC
D: TRBD1
J: TRBJ2-7
size: .
V: TRBV7-9

CDR3: CASSSTRIAGAGADTQYF
DNA: TGTGCCAGCAGTTCAACTCGAATAGCGGGAGCAGGGGCAGATACGCAGTATTTT
D: TRBD2
J: TRBJ2-3
size: .
V: TRBV7-9

CDR3: CASGGLDGNEQFF
DNA: TGTGCCAGCGGCGGACTAGATGGGAATGAGCAGTTCTTC
D: TRBD2
J: TRBJ2-1
size: .
V: TRBV9

CDR3: CASSSEPWYNEQFF
DNA: TGTGCCAGCAGCTCCGAGCCATGGTACAATGAGCAGTTCTTC
D: .
J: TRBJ2-1
size: .
V: TRBV7-9

CDR3: CASSFVRDSPYEQYF
DNA: TGTGCCAGCAGCTTCGTCCGGGACAGTCCCTACGAGCAGTACTTC
D: TRBD1
J: TRBJ2-7
size: .
V: TRBV11-2

CDR3: CASSPLAGGIGEQFF
DNA: TGTGCCAGCAGCCCCCTGGCGGGAGGTATCGGTGAGCAGTTCTTC
D: TRBD2
J: TRBJ2-1
size: .
V: TRBV7-2

CDR3: CASSFLPRTDTRTEAFF
DNA: TGTGCCAGCAGCTTCCTACCGAGGACAGACACAAGGACTGAAGCTTTCTTT
D: .
J: TRBJ1-1
size: .
V: TRBV7-9

CDR3: CASSPSAGEVVPEAFF
DNA: TGTGCCAGCAGTCCGTCCGCGGGTGAAGTCGTACCTGAAGCTTTCTTT
D: .
J: TRBJ1-1
size: .
V: TRBV27

CDR3: CASSQWRFTDTQYF
DNA: TGCGCCAGCAGCCAATGGCGGTTCACGGATACGCAGTATTTT
D: .
J: TRBJ2-3
size: .
V: TRBV4-1

CDR3: CASSFGTGGNEKLFF
DNA: TGTGCCAGCAGCTTCGGGACAGGGGGGAATGAAAAACTGTTTTTT
D: TRBD1
J: TRBJ1-4
size: once
V: TRBV5-6

CDR3: CASTMTGWDEQYF
DNA: TGTGCCAGCACCATGACAGGGTGGGACGAGCAGTACTTC
D: TRBD1
J: TRBJ2-7
size: .
V: TRBV28

CDR3: CASSSGLALTDTQYF
DNA: TGTGCCAGCAGCTCGGGACTAGCGTTAACAGATACGCAGTATTTT
D: TRBD2
J: TRBJ2-3
size: .
V: TRBV7-8

CDR3: CASSQGPGMNTEAFF
DNA: TGCGCCAGCAGCCAAGGCCCAGGGATGAACACTGAAGCTTTCTTT
D: .
J: TRBJ1-1
size: once
V: TRBV4-1

CDR3: CASSSSLDTQETQYF
DNA: TGCGCCAGCAGCTCATCCCTTGACACCCAAGAGACCCAGTACTTC
D: .
J: TRBJ2-5
size: .
V: TRBV5-1

CDR3: CASSQSGGLNTEAFF
DNA: TGCGCCAGCAGCCAATCGGGGGGGCTTAACACTGAAGCTTTCTTT
D: .
J: TRBJ1-1
size: once
V: TRBV4-3

CDR3: CASSQDKRADYEQYF
DNA: TGTGCCAGCAGCCAAGACAAGAGGGCCGACTACGAGCAGTACTTC
D: .
J: TRBJ2-7
size: .
V: TRBV14

CDR3: CASSPLGQRNYGYTF
DNA: TGTGCCAGCAGCCCCCTAGGGCAGCGAAACTATGGCTACACCTTC
D: .
J: TRBJ1-2
size: .
V: TRBV28

CDR3: CSVTNTGELFF
DNA: TGCAGCGTTACTAACACCGGGGAGCTGTTTTTT
D: .
J: TRBJ2-2
size: .
V: TRBV29-1

CDR3: CASSPGQVSYEQYF
DNA: TGTGCCAGCAGTCCGGGACAGGTCTCCTACGAGCAGTACTTC
D: TRBD1
J: TRBJ2-7
size: .
V: TRBV6-6

CDR3: CASSQVGTETGNEQFF
DNA: TGCGCCAGCAGCCAAGTGGGGACAGAGACGGGTAATGAGCAGTTCTTC
D: TRBD1
J: TRBJ2-1
size: .
V: TRBV4-1

CDR3: CASSSSGRVHEQFF
DNA: TGCGCCAGCAGCTCCAGCGGGAGGGTCCATGAGCAGTTCTTC
D: TRBD2
J: TRBJ2-1
size: .
V: TRBV5-1

CDR3: CASRTGADTGELFF
DNA: TGTGCCAGCAGGACAGGGGCGGACACCGGGGAGCTGTTTTTT
D: TRBD1
J: TRBJ2-2
size: .
V: TRBV2